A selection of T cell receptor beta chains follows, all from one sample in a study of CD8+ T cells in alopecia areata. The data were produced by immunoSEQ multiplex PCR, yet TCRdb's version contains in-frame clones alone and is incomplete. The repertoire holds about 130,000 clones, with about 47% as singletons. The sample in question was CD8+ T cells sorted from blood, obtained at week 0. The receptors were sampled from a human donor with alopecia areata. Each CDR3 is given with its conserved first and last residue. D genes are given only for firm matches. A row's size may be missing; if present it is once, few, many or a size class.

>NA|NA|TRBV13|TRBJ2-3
TGTGCCAGCAGCTTAGACAGGGATACGCAGTATTTT
CASSLDRDTQYF
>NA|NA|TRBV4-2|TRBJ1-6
TGTGCCAGCAGCCAAGAACCCGGACAGAATAATTCACCCCTCCACTTT
CASSQEPGQNNSPLHF
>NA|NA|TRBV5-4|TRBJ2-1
TGTGCCAGCAGCTTTCCTGAGGGGTGGTCCTACAATGAGCAGTTCTTC
CASSFPEGWSYNEQFF
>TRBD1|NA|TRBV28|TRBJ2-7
TGTGCCGGCTCAGACAGGGATCCCTACGAGCAGTACTTC
CAGSDRDPYEQYF
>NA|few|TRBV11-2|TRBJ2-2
TGTGCCAGCAGCTTAGATCGGTGGGAGCTGTTTTTT
CASSLDRWELFF
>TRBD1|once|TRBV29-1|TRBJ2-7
TGCAGCGTTACTCCGGGACAGGCCCCCTACGAGCAGTACTTC
CSVTPGQAPYEQYF
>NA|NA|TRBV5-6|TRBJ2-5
TGTGCCAGCAGCCCCGGGCCGGGGACCCAGTACTTC
CASSPGPGTQYF
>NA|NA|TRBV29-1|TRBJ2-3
TGCAGCGTTCTCAGGGACTCCACAGATACGCAGTATTTT
CSVLRDSTDTQYF
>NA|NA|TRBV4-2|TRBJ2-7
TGTGCCAGCAGCCAAGAGTTAGCCAGCTCCTACGAGCAGTACTTC
CASSQELASSYEQYF
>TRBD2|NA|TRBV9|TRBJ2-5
TGTGCCAGCAGCCCCGGGACTAGCGGATCCCAAGAGACCCAGTACTTC
CASSPGTSGSQETQYF
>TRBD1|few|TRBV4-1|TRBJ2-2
TGCGCCAGCAGATCGACAGGGGGCTTAACCGGGGAGCTGTTTTTT
CASRSTGGLTGELFF
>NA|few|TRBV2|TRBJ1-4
TGTGCCAGCAGCGATACGTGGGGAGCTAATGAAAAACTGTTTTTT
CASSDTWGANEKLFF
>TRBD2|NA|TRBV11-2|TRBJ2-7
TGTGCCAGCAGCTGGGGAGGGAGCAGCTCCTACGAGCAGTACTTC
CASSWGGSSSYEQYF
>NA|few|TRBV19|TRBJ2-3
TGTGCCAGTAGTCCCCTAACGGAGGTTGTAGATACGCAGTATTTT
CASSPLTEVVDTQYF
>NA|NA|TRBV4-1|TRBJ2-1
TGCGCCAGCAGCCAGGGTCGTGAGCAGTTCTTC
CASSQGREQFF
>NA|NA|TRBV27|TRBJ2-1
TGTGCCAGCAGTTATGGGGGGAATGAGCAGTTCTTC
CASSYGGNEQFF
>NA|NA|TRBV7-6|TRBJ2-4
TGTGCCAGCAGCCCAGACGGGGATAACATTCAGTACTTC
CASSPDGDNIQYF